These 21 T cell receptor beta chains share one sample of origin, sequenced in a study of beta chain features in type 1 diabetes. Study outcomes and limitations: People with Type 1 diabetes carried modestly yet significantly shorter TCRB CDR3s in all four CD4+ subsets.

These receptors have no identified antigens. Expressed TCRB transcripts were sequenced because the isolated RNA had all been reverse transcribed beforehand. The table came from immunoSEQ multiplex PCR; TCRdb's copy has only in-frame clones and leaves some out. There are about 660,000 clones in the sample; more than 12% occur only once, and around 0.04% lies in the top ten. Input material: naive CD4+ T cells from blood. These receptors were collected from a man aged 18 to 29 with type 1 diabetes.

This chain joins TRBV14 and TRBJ2-5; 8 bases agree with TRBD2. The ends lost 1 base at V and 0 bases at J; junction bases unmatched: 4. The CDR3 consists of 16 residues. Germline CDR1 SGHDN, CDR2 FVKESK. CDR3 in amino acids: CASSQGVAGYQETQYF. The CDR3 coding sequence is TGTGCCAGCAGCCAAGGGGTAGCGGGGTACCAAGAGACCCAGTACTTC. Full variable domain (rest looked up from reference TRBV14 and TRBJ2-5): EAGVTQFPSHSVIEKGQTVTLRCDPISGHDNLYWYRRVMGKEIKFLLHFVKESKQDESGMPNNRFLAERTGGTYSTLKVQPAELEDSGVYFCASSQGVAGYQETQYFGPGTRLLVL.

This chain uses TRBV2 with TRBJ2-3, with a weak D call TRBD2 (5 bases). Germline CDR1 reads SNHLY; CDR2 reads FYNNEI. The CDR3 is made up of 14 amino acids. V was pared by 4 bases and J by 5 bases, with 13 bases between. CDR3 coding DNA: TGTGCCAGCAGTGCCCTAATTGGAGGAGATACGCAGTATTTT. Translating gives CASSALIGGDTQYF. The entire variable domain, with the rest obtained from reference TRBV2 and TRBJ2-3, is as follows: EPEVTQTPSHQVTQMGQEVILRCVPISNHLYFYWYRQILGQKVEFLVSFYNNEISEKSEIFDDQFSVERPDGSNFTLKIRSTKLEDSAMYFCASSALIGGDTQYFGPGTRLTVL.

V gene TRBV29-1 combines with J gene TRBJ2-5; the D call may be TRBD1 or TRBD2 (5 bases each). The CDR3 is made up of 12 amino acids. Germline V lookup: CDR1 SQVTM, CDR2 ANQGSEA. The V gene lost 6 bases and the J gene lost 3 bases, with 11 bases spanning the gap. The CDR3 sequence: CSVDQGEETQYF. For the CDR3, the DNA is TGCAGCGTGGACCAGGGAGAAGAGACCCAGTACTTC.

This clone was observed a handful of times. The chain is built from TRBV7-9 and TRBJ1-2; 7 bases fit TRBD1. Germline CDR1 is SEHNR and CDR2 is FQNEAQ (reference sequence). After removal of 11 bases from V and 5 bases from J, the junction contained 11 bases not matched to a gene. The length of the CDR3 is 13 residues. The CDR3, as DNA: TGTGCCGCAAGAAGGGCAGGGGGTTATGGCTACACCTTC. It yields the protein CAARRAGGYGYTF.

This clone was detected a few times. The chain is built from TRBV4-1 and TRBJ1-2; 7 bases line up with TRBD1. The CDR3 length is 15 residues. The ends lost 3 bases at V and 1 base at J; junction bases unmatched: 5. Germline CDR1 MGHRA, CDR2 YSYEKL. CDR3 bases: TGCGCCAGCAGCCAGCGGGGGGACAGTAACTATGGCTACACCTTC. This sequence encodes CASSQRGDSNYGYTF.

The rearrangement links TRBV30 to TRBJ1-1; D perhaps matches TRBD1 (5 bases). The CDR3 loop spans 13 amino acids. CDR1 is GTSNPN, CDR2 SVGIG, per germline (reference sequence). V was cut by 2 bases and J by 5 bases, with 12 bases left in between. The CDR3 loop is CAWSTQERTEAFF. CDR3 bases: TGTGCCTGGAGTACACAGGAGAGGACTGAAGCTTTCTTT.

This clone was observed a handful of times. This chain uses TRBV18 with TRBJ2-7, with TRBD2 matching over 14 bases. The germline gives CDR1 KGHSH, CDR2 LQKENI. V shed 3 bases and J 7 bases; nucleotides not matched to a gene: 5. The CDR3 is 15 amino acids. CDR3 in amino acids: CASSPGTSGSREQYF. The CDR3 nucleotides are TGTGCCAGCTCACCGGGGACTAGCGGGAGTCGTGAGCAGTACTTC.

This clone came up a few times. V and J are TRBV30 and TRBJ1-5; D gene uncertain. Germline V gene lookup returns CDR1 GTSNPN and CDR2 SVGIG (reference sequence). Trimming took 0 bases from V and 5 from J, leaving 11 bases between them. CDR3 size: 14 residues. DNA of the CDR3: TGTGCCTGGAGTGTTTTAACAGAGGATCAGCCCCAGCATTTT. Residues: CAWSVLTEDQPQHF.

This clone was seen a handful of times. V gene TRBV7-8 combines with J gene TRBJ2-1; TRBD1 or TRBD2 may be the D gene (5 bases each). Trimming cost V 5 bases and J 15 bases, with 23 bases left between them. Germline V lookup: CDR1 SGHVS, CDR2 FQNEAQ. This CDR3 is built from 14 residues. The CDR3, as DNA: TGTGCCAGCAGCCCAAGGACCCTCAGGGCAGGGACGTTCTTC. Residues: CASSPRTLRAGTFF.

This clone has only a few counts. CDR3 residues: CASSPRLAATQETQYF. For the CDR3, the DNA is TGTGCCAGCTCACCCCGACTAGCGGCGACACAAGAGACCCAGTACTTC. This chain uses TRBV18 with TRBJ2-5; 9 nucleotides align to TRBD2. Trimming took 3 bases from V and 2 from J; bases not matched to a gene: 7. CDR3 size: 16 residues. Germline V gives CDR1 KGHSH, CDR2 LQKENI. Variable domain in full (rest from reference TRBV18 and TRBJ2-5): NAGVMQNPRHLVRRRGQEARLRCSPMKGHSHVYWYRQLPEEGLKFMVYLQKENIIDESGMPKERFSAEFPKEGPSILRIQQVVRGDSAAYFCASSPRLAATQETQYFGPGTRLLVL.

Note on this clone: A read error may produce the germline difference seen at one junction end. This chain links TRBV2 with TRBJ1-1; a weak D match, TRBD1 (6 bases). Germline V CDR1 and CDR2: SNHLY, FYNNEI. The CDR3 has 13 residues. The CDR3 DNA reads TGTGCCAGCAGTTATGACCGGGACACGGAAGCTTTCTTT. Translating it yields CASSYDRDTEAFF. Drawing the rest from reference TRBV2 and TRBJ1-1, the complete variable domain is EPEVTQTPSHQVTQMGQEVILRCVPISNHLYFYWYRQILGQKVEFLVSFYNNEISEKSEIFDDQFSVERPDGSNFTLKIRSTKLEDSAMYFCASSYDRDTEAFFGQGTRLTVV.

V gene TRBV7-2 combines with J gene TRBJ2-7; 10 bases map to TRBD1. Germline assignment: CDR1 SGHTA and CDR2 FQGNSA. With 5 bases clipped from V and 4 bases from J, the junction kept 11 bases outside the gene matches. CDR3 length: 16 amino acids. CDR3 nucleotides: TGTGCCAGCAGCCACGGTGGTTGGACAGGGGGGTACGAGCAGTACTTC. It translates to CASSHGGWTGGYEQYF. Using reference TRBV7-2 and TRBJ2-7 for the parts outside the CDR3, the full variable domain is GAGVSQSPSNKVTEKGKDVELRCDPISGHTALYWYRQSLGQGLEFLIYFQGNSAPDKSGLPSDRFSAERTGGSVSTLTIQRTQQEDSAVYLCASSHGGWTGGYEQYFGPGTRLTVT.

The V and J genes are TRBV6-6 and TRBJ2-3, with 7 bases that match TRBD1. Germline loops: CDR1 MNHNY, CDR2 SVGAGI (reference sequence). V shed 8 bases, J shed 2 bases, and the junction held 7 bases outside the gene matches. The CDR3 extends over 14 amino acids. The CDR3 spells CASGRQGNTDTQYF. CDR3 nucleotides: TGTGCCAGCGGGAGACAGGGCAACACAGATACGCAGTATTTT.

The sample holds a few counts of this clone. V gene TRBV7-2 combines with J gene TRBJ2-1; possibly TRBD2 for D (7 bases). CDR3 length: 14 residues. Looked up from germline, CDR1 is SGHTA and CDR2 is FQGNSA. V was clipped by 4 bases and J by 9 bases, with 16 bases between them. CDR3 sequence reads: CASSYGLVGGEQFF. The CDR3 coding sequence is TGTGCCAGCAGCTACGGACTAGTAGGGGGTGAGCAGTTCTTC. The full variable domain, its missing parts supplied by reference TRBV7-2 and TRBJ2-1, is GAGVSQSPSNKVTEKGKDVELRCDPISGHTALYWYRQSLGQGLEFLIYFQGNSAPDKSGLPSDRFSAERTGGSVSTLTIQRTQQEDSAVYLCASSYGLVGGEQFFGPGTRLTVL.

This clone was seen more than once but under ten times. The rearrangement joins TRBV30 to TRBJ2-5; 9 nucleotides agree with TRBD1. With 0 bases clipped from V and 6 bases from J, the junction kept 14 bases outside the gene matches. Germline V CDR1 and CDR2: GTSNPN, SVGIG (reference sequence). The CDR3 loop spans 17 amino acids. The CDR3 nucleotides are TGTGCCTGGAGTGTACGATTCTCGGGACAGGGCATGAAGACCCAGTACTTC. This gives the protein CAWSVRFSGQGMKTQYF.

This clone has more than one count but fewer than ten. Other DNA sequences in the sample encode the same CDR3. This CDR3 is CASSYSMNTEAFF. CDR3 bases: TGTGCCAGCAGTTACAGTATGAACACTGAAGCTTTCTTT. J is TRBJ1-1 and V is TRBV6-5; D not certain. Trimming took 2 bases from V and 0 from J, leaving 4 bases between them. This CDR3 comprises 13 residues. From germline, CDR1 is MNHEY and CDR2 SVGAGI.

This clone was detected a few times. The rearrangement uses TRBV4-1 and TRBJ2-5; D is uncertain. The J call may be wrong; the DNA end is better matched by TRBJ2-7. In germline, CDR1 is MGHRA, CDR2 YSYEKL. The CDR3 consists of 12 residues. As DNA, the CDR3 is TGCGCCAGCAGCGGGGTCTCCTACGAGCAGTACTTC. This sequence encodes CASSGVSYEQYF.

The chain links TRBV27 to TRBJ2-1; 9 nucleotides align to TRBD2. Germline CDR1 and CDR2: MNHEY and SMNVEV (reference sequence). Germline trimming cut 3 bases from V and 0 bases from J; bases unmatched to any gene: 3. The CDR3 is 16 amino acids. The CDR3 DNA reads TGTGCCAGCAGTTTTGCGGGAGGGATCTCCTACAATGAGCAGTTCTTC. Protein sequence: CASSFAGGISYNEQFF.

This clone was found a few times. The V and J genes are TRBV21-1 and TRBJ2-5; the table gives TRBD1 as D, unverified against the DNA. TRBV21-1 is a pseudogene. The CDR3 extends over 14 amino acids. CDR3 sequence: CASSPDRNQETQYF. The CDR3 DNA reads as TGTGCCAGCAGCCCCGACAGGAATCAAGAGACCCAGTACTTC.

This sequence joins TRBV7-6 and TRBJ1-1, with D possibly TRBD1 on 6 matching bases. Germline-derived CDR1 and CDR2 are SGHVS and FNYEAQ. Deletions cut 1 base from V and 5 bases from J, with 8 bases between. CDR3 length: 13 amino acids. The CDR3 is CASSLDRDTEAFF. In DNA, the CDR3 is TGTGCCAGCAGCTTAGACAGGGATACTGAAGCTTTCTTT. Full variable domain (rest looked up from reference TRBV7-6 and TRBJ1-1): GAGVSQSPRYKVTKRGQDVALRCDPISGHVSLYWYRQALGQGPEFLTYFNYEAQQDKSGLPNDRFSAERPEGSISTLTIQRTEQRDSAMYRCASSLDRDTEAFFGQGTRLTVV.

The chain uses TRBV4-2 and TRBJ1-6; 7 nucleotides agree with TRBD1. V lost 1 base, J lost 6 bases, and 6 bases stayed unmatched. Germline assignment: CDR1 LGHNA and CDR2 YNFKEQ. The CDR3 extends over 16 amino acids. CDR3 loop: CASSQGGGAGNSPLHF. CDR3 bases: TGTGCCAGCAGCCAAGGAGGGGGCGCGGGTAATTCACCCCTCCACTTT.